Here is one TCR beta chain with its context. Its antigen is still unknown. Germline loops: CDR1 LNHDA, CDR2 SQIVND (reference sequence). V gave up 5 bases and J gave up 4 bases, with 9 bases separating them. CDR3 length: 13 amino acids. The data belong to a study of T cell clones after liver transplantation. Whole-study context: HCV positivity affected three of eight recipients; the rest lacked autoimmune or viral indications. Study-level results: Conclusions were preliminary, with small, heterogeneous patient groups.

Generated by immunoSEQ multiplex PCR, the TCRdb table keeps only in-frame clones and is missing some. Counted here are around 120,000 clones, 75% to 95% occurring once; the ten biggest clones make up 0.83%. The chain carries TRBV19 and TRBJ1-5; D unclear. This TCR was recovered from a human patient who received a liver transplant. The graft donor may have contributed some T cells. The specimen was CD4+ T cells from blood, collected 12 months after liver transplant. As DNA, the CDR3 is TGTGCCAGTAGTGCCCAAATAAATCAGCCCCAGCATTTT. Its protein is CASSAQINQPQHF.